This T cell receptor beta chain was profiled in a study of blood T cell repertoires in COVID-19. Study-wide background: From T cells, B-cell-depleted T cells, or PBMCs came the material, which was cDNA or gDNA.

CDR3 length: 15 amino acids. V was clipped by 2 bases and J by 0 bases; unmatched bases: 4. Germline values: CDR1 SGHTA, CDR2 FQGNSA. Participant ages covered about 18 to 100 years across 24 US areas. Which cohort a participant joined came from the clinical history participants gave. In the original analysis: Nucleated cell number was recorded as an estimate derived from reference gene primer amplification. Data came from immunoSEQ multiplex PCR; TCRdb stores just in-frame clones and leaves some out. The V and J calls and clone size come from that table; D and trimming were worked out from the DNA. The top ten hold around 3.2% of the sample, which has around 250,000 clones, over 80% seen once.

What was sequenced was PBMCs or T cells enriched from blood (not recorded which). The chain recombines TRBV7-2 with TRBJ2-7; 7 bases map to TRBD2. The source is a woman aged 40 to 50 who had been exposed to COVID-19. In DNA form, the CDR3 reads TGTGCCAGCAGCTTACTTGGCGGGAGCTCCTACGAGCAGTACTTC. It is translated as CASSLLGGSSYEQYF.